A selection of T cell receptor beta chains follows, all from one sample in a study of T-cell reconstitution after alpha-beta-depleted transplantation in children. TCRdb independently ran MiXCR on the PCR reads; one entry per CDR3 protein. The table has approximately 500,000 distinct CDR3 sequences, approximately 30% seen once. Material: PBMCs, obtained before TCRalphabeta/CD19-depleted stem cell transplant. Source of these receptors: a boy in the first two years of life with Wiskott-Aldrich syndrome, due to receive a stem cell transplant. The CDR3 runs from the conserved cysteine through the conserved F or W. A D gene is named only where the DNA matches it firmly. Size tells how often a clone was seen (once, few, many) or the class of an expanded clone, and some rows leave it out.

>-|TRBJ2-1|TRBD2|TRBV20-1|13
CSAVLTGGDEQFF
TGCAGTGCAGTCTTAACGGGAGGGGATGAGCAGTTCTTC
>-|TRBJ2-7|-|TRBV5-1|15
CASKSLPEGSYEQYF
TGCGCCAGCAAGAGCCTCCCTGAAGGCTCCTACGAGCAGTACTTC
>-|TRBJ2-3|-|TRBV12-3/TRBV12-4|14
CASRSRGRTDTQYF
TGTGCCAGCAGGTCCCGGGGTCGCACAGATACGCAGTATTTT
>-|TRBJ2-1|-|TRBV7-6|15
CASSFQLGLNNEQFF
TGTGCCAGCAGCTTCCAACTTGGTCTCAACAATGAGCAGTTCTTC
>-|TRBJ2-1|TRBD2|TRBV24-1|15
CATSERTSSYNEQFF
TGTGCCACCAGTGAACGGACTAGCTCCTACAATGAGCAGTTCTTC
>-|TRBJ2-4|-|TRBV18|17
CASSPLMGDLAKNIQYF
TGTGCCAGCTCACCACTTATGGGGGACCTAGCCAAAAACATTCAGTACTTC
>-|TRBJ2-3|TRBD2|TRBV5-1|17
CASSPTSGSRLGDTQYF
TGCGCCAGCAGCCCAACTAGCGGGAGTCGTTTGGGAGATACGCAGTATTTT
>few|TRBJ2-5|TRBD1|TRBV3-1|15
CASSQVGQGWETQYF
TGTGCCAGCAGCCAGGTGGGACAGGGGTGGGAGACCCAGTACTTC
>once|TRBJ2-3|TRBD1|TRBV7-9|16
CASSLRQGGSTDTQYF
TGTGCCAGCAGCCTACGACAGGGCGGGAGCACAGATACGCAGTATTTT
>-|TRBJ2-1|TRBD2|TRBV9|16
CASSVVGLGSDNEQFF
TGTGCCAGCAGCGTAGTGGGACTAGGATCTGACAATGAGCAGTTCTTC
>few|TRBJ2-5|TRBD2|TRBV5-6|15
CASSESGLVIGTQYF
TGTGCCAGCAGCGAGTCGGGACTAGTTATCGGCACCCAGTACTTC
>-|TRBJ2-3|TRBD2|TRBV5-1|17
CASSLDASGSTADTQYF
TGCGCCAGCAGCTTGGATGCTAGCGGGAGTACCGCAGATACGCAGTATTTT
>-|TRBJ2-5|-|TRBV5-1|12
CASSFVRETQYF
TGCGCCAGCAGCTTTGTTCGGGAGACCCAGTACTTC
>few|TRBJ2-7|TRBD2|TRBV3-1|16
CASSRTLAGGPGEQYF
TGTGCCAGCAGCCGCACACTAGCGGGAGGGCCTGGGGAGCAGTACTTC
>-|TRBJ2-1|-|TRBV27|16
CASSLLGGNSYNEQFF
TGTGCCAGCAGTTTATTAGGCGGGAACTCCTACAATGAGCAGTTCTTC
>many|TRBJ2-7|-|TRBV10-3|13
CAISPGPASEQYF
TGTGCCATCAGTCCGGGCCCAGCCAGCGAGCAGTACTTC
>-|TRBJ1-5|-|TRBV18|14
CASSAGPGNQPQHF
TGTGCCAGCTCAGCCGGGCCGGGAAATCAGCCCCAGCATTTT
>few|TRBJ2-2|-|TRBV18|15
CASSPDGSNTGELFF
TGTGCCAGCTCACCTGACGGGAGTAACACCGGGGAGCTGTTTTTT
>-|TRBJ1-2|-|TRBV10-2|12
CASTPTPGGYTF
TGCGCCAGCACCCCGACACCCGGGGGCTACACCTTC
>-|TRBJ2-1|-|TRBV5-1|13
CASSLEGLDEQFF
TGCGCCAGCAGCTTGGAAGGTCTGGATGAGCAGTTCTTC
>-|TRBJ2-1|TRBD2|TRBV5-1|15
CASRGTSDHYNEHFF
TGCGCCAGCAGAGGGACTAGCGACCACTACAATGAGCATTTCTTC
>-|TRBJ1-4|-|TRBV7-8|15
CASSSRDGIIEKLFF
TGTGCCAGCAGCAGCCGGGACGGCATAATTGAAAAACTGTTTTTT
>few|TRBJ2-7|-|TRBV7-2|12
CASSRDWAEQYF
TGTGCCAGCAGCCGGGACTGGGCCGAGCAGTACTTC
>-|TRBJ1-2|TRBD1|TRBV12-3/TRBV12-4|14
CASRKTGGLYGYTF
TGTGCCAGCAGGAAGACAGGGGGTCTGTATGGCTACACCTTC
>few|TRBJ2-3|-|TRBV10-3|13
CAIGQAVTDTQYF
TGTGCCATCGGCCAGGCGGTCACAGATACGCAGTATTTT
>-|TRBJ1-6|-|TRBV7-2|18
CASSLAGAQSSYNSPLHF
TGTGCCAGCAGCTTAGCCGGGGCACAGAGCTCCTATAATTCACCCCTCCACTTT
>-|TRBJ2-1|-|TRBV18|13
CASSAITGSEQFF
TGTGCCAGCTCAGCCATAACAGGGAGTGAGCAGTTCTTC
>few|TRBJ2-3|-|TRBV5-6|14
CASSFRQFTDTQYF
TGTGCCAGCAGCTTCAGACAGTTCACAGATACGCAGTATTTT
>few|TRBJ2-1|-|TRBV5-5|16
CASSYGILQGFDEQFF
TGTGCCAGCAGCTACGGTATTCTACAGGGTTTCGATGAGCAGTTCTTC
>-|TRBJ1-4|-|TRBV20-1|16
CSARDPQTATNEKLFF
TGCAGTGCTAGAGATCCCCAGACCGCAACTAATGAAAAACTGTTTTTT
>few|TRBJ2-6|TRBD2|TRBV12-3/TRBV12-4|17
CASSLMGGVSGANVLTF
TGTGCCAGCAGTCTAATGGGGGGGGTTTCTGGGGCCAACGTCCTGACTTTC
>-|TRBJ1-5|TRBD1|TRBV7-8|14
CASSPDRAHQPQHF
TGTGCCAGCAGCCCAGACAGGGCCCATCAGCCCCAGCATTTT
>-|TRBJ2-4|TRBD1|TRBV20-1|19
CSATVFAQGGQQAKNIQYF
TGCAGTGCTACGGTCTTTGCACAGGGGGGACAACAAGCCAAAAACATTCAGTACTTC
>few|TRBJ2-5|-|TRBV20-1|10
CSALDSTQYF
TGCAGTGCCTTAGATTCGACCCAGTACTTC
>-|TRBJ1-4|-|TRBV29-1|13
CSGRRATNEKLFF
TGCAGCGGTCGACGGGCAACTAATGAAAAACTGTTTTTT
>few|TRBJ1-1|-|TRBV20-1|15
CSARDPSPKNTEAFF
TGCAGTGCTAGAGATCCGAGTCCTAAGAACACTGAAGCTTTCTTT
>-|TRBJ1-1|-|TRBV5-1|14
CASSQNPENTEAFF
TGCGCCAGCAGTCAAAACCCCGAGAACACTGAAGCTTTCTTT
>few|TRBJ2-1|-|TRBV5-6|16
CASSLALRGGYGEQFF
TGTGCCAGCAGCTTGGCCCTCAGGGGCGGGTATGGTGAGCAGTTCTTC
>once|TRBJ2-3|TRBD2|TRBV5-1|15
CASSFTAGAIDTQYF
TGCGCCAGCAGCTTTACAGCGGGAGCCATAGATACGCAGTATTTT
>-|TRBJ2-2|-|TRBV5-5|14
CASSLAATTGELFF
TGTGCCAGCAGCTTGGCGGCGACCACCGGGGAGCTGTTTTTT
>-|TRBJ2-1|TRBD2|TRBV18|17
CASSPLAGGNDYNEQFF
TGTGCCAGCTCACCCTTAGCGGGAGGGAACGACTACAATGAGCAGTTCTTC
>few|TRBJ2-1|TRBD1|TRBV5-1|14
CASSPQGAWNEQFF
TGCGCCAGCAGCCCTCAGGGGGCATGGAATGAGCAGTTCTTC
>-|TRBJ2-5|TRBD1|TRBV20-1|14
CSAGSGTDGETQYF
TGCAGTGCGGGGTCGGGGACAGATGGGGAGACCCAGTACTTC
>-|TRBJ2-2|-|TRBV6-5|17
CASSYWAPGSGAGELFF
TGTGCCAGCAGTTACTGGGCCCCAGGGTCGGGGGCCGGGGAGCTGTTTTTT
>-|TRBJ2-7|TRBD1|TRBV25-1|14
CASSVRQGAGEQYF
TGTGCCAGCAGTGTGCGCCAGGGGGCGGGGGAGCAGTACTTC
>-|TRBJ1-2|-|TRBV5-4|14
CASSLAGGGYGYTF
TGTGCCAGCAGCTTGGCCGGTGGGGGCTATGGCTACACCTTC
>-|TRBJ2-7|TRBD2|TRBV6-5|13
CASSYSVSGRTYF
TGTGCCAGCAGTTACTCCGTTAGCGGGAGGACCTACTTC
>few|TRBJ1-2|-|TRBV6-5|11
CASADGPGYTF
TGTGCCAGCGCGGACGGCCCTGGCTACACCTTC
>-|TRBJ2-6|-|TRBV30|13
CAGEVSGANVLTF
TGTGCCGGGGAAGTCTCTGGGGCCAACGTCCTGACTTTC
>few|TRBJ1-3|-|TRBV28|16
CASERSGASSGNTIYF
TGTGCCAGCGAACGCAGCGGGGCCAGCTCTGGAAACACCATATATTTT
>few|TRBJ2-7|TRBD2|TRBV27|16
CASSFLTTSGPYEQYF
TGTGCCAGCAGTTTCCTAACGACTAGCGGGCCCTACGAGCAGTACTTC
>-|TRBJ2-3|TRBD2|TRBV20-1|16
CSASRLAGKVPDTQYF
TGCAGTGCTAGTCGACTAGCGGGAAAGGTGCCAGATACGCAGTATTTT
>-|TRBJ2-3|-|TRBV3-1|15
CASSPTQPLTDTQYF
TGTGCCAGCAGCCCAACCCAGCCCCTCACAGATACGCAGTATTTT
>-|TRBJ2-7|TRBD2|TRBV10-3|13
CAISEVGTTEQYF
TGTGCCATCAGTGAAGTGGGGACTACCGAGCAGTACTTC